This TCR beta chain was captured by sequencing in a study of T cells in Graves' hyperthyroidism and ophthalmopathy. Amplification targeted TCR beta CDR3 regions from RNA transcripts. First-round RT-PCR of the TCR CDR3 relied on the HTBI primer set. TCRdb re-derived calls from the multiplex PCR reads in MiXCR, one entry per CDR3 protein. The table records nearly 600,000 distinct CDR3 sequences, around 13% of them present only once. The V end lost 2 bases, the J end lost 3 bases, and 11 bases lay between the germline ends. The CDR3 has 14 residues. There are many counts of this clonotype. This clonotype originated in a woman in her 30s with Graves' hyperthyroidism that later progressed to Graves' ophthalmopathy. J is TRBJ2-7 and V is TRBV12-3 or TRBV12-4, with D uncertain. Specimen: blood. The CDR3 sequence: CASSLSTQSYEQYF. In nucleotides, the CDR3 is TGTGCCAGCAGTTTATCAACCCAGAGCTACGAGCAGTACTTC.